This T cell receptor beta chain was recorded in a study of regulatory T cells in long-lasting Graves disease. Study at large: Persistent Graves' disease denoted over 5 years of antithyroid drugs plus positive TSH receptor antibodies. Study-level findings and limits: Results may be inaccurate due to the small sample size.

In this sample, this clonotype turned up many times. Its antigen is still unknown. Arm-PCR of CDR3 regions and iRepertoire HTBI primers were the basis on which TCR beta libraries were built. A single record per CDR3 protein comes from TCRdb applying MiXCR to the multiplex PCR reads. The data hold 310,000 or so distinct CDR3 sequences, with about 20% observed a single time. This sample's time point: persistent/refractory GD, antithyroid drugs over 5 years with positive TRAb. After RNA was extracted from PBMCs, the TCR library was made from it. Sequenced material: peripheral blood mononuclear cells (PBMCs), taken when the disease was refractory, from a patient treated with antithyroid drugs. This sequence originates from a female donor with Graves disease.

CDR3 bases: TGTGCCAGCAGCCAAGGAACAGGGAACAGCTATGGCTACACCTTC. This sequence encodes CASSQGTGNSYGYTF. The gene calls are TRBV3-1 and TRBJ1-2; tentatively, D is TRBD1 (6 bases). The CDR3 runs 15 residues. Trimming removed 1 base from V and 4 bases from J, with 13 bases in between. Germline assignment: CDR1 LGHDT and CDR2 YNNKEL (reference sequence). The whole variable domain, filled in from reference TRBV3-1 and TRBJ1-2, reads DTAVSQTPKYLVTQMGNDKSIKCEQNLGHDTMYWYKQDSKKFLKIMFSYNNKELIINETVPNRFSPKSPDKAHLNLHINSLELGDSAVYFCASSQGTGNSYGYTFGSGTRLTVV.